This TCR beta chain originates from a study of vaccination effects on CD4 cells after COVID-19. Study-wide points: Marked clonal contraction of both clone types appeared late after vaccination.

Comment on this clone: The antigen remains unidentified.

Measured with immunoSEQ multiplex PCR; TCRdb has only the in-frame clones, and not every one. Seen here are approximately 54,000 clones, 75% to 90% observed once, and the top ten hold roughly 2.3%. Antigen-specific CD4+ T cell clonotypes were called by their expansion after viral peptide-pool culture in ViraFEST. Once cultured for roughly ten days, the cells underwent separation to obtain CD4+ T cells. All vaccine recipients tested negative for nucleocapsid antibodies and had never contracted SARS-CoV-2 infection. Wells of 1.8 million or so PBMC each were grown with 10 IU/ml IL-2 and approximately 10 ug/ml peptides. On days 3 and 7, fresh IL-2 medium replaced half the medium. Looked up from germline, CDR1 is SGHRS and CDR2 is YFSETQ. Trimming pared 4 bases from V and 3 bases from J, leaving 10 bases between. The CDR3 consists of 13 residues.

This receptor was identified in a human donor who received a COVID-19 vaccine. The chain joins TRBV5-1 to TRBJ1-1, with D possibly TRBD1 on 6 matching bases. Source: CD4+ T cells from PBMCs cultured with HCoV-229E spike peptides, taken before COVID-19 vaccination. This CDR3 reads CASSVQGDTEAFF. The CDR3 coding sequence is TGCGCCAGCAGCGTACAGGGAGACACTGAAGCTTTCTTT.